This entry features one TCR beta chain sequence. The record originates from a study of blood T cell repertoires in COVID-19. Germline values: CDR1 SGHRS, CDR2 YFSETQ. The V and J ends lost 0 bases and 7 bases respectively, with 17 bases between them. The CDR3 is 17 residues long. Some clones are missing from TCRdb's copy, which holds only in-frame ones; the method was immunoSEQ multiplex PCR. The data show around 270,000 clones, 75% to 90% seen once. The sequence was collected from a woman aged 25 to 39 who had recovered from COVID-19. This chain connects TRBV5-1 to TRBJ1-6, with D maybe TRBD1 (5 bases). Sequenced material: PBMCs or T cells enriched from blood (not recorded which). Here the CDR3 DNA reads TGCGCCAGCAGCTTGGCAAGTGTGCAGGGTGGGAATTCACCCCTCCACTTT. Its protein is CASSLASVQGGNSPLHF.